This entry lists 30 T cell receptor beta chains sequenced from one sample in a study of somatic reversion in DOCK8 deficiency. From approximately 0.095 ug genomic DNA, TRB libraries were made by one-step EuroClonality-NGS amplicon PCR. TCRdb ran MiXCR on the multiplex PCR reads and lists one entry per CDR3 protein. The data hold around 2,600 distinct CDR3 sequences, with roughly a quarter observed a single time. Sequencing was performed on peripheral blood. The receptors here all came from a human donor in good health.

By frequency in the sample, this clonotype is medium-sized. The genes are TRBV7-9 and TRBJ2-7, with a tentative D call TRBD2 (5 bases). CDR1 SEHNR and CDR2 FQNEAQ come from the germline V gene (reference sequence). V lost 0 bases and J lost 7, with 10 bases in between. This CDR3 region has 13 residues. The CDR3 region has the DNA TGTGCCAGCAGCTTAGCGGGAGCGAATGAGCAGTACTTC. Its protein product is CASSLAGANEQYF.

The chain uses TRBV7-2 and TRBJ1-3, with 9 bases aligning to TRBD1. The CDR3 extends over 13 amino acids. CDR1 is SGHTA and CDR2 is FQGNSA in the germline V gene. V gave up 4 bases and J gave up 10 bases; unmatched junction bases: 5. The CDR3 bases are TGTGCCAGCAGCTCAAGGACAGGGGAAACCATATATTTT. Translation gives CASSSRTGETIYF.

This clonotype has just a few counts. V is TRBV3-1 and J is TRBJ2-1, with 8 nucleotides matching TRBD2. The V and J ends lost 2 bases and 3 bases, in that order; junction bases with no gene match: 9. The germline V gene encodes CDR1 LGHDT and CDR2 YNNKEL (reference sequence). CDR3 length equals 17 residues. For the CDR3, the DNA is TGTGCCAGCAGCCAAACGGGGGCCGGGAGGGTCTACAATGAGCAGTTCTTC. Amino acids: CASSQTGAGRVYNEQFF.

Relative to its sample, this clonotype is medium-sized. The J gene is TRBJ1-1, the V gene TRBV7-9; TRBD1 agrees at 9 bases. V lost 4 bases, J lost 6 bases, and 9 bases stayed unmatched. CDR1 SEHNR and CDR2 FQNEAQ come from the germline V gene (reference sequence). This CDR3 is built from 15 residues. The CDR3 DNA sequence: TGTGCCAGCAGCTCGGGGACAGGGAGGGGAGCTGAAGCTTTCTTT. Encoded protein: CASSSGTGRGAEAFF.

This chain's CDR3 is CASSSGPQHF. CDR3 coding DNA: TGCGCCAGCAGCTCGGGACCCCAGCATTTT. The chain links TRBV5-1 to TRBJ1-5, with D unresolved. Germline V lookup: CDR1 SGHRS, CDR2 YFSETQ. The CDR3 has 10 residues. V was cut by 3 bases and J by 10 bases, with 5 bases left in between.

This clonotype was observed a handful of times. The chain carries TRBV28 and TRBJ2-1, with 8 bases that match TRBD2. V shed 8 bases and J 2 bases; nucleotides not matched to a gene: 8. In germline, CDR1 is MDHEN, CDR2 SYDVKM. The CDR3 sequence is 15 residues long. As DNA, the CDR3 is TGTGCCAGCGGCGGTGACGGGAGGGCCTACAATGAGCAGTTCTTC. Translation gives CASGGDGRAYNEQFF. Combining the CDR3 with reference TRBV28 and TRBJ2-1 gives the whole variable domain DVKVTQSSRYLVKRTGEKVFLECVQDMDHENMFWYRQDPGLGLRLIYFSYDVKMKEKGDIPEGYSVSREKKERFSLILESASTNQTSMYLCASGGDGRAYNEQFFGPGTRLTVL.

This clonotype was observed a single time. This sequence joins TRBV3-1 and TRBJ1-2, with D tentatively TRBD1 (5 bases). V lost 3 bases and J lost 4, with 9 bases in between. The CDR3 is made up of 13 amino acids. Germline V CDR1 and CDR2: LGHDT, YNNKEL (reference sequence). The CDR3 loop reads CASSQGHIYGYTF. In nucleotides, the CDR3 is TGTGCCAGCAGCCAGGGGCATATCTATGGCTACACCTTC.

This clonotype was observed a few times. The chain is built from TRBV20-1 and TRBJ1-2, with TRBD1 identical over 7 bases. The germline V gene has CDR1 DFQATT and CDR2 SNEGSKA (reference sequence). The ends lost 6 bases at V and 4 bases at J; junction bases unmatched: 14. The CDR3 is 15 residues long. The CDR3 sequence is CSARDSLNYLYGYTF. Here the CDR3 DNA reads TGCAGTGCGCGGGACAGCTTAAATTACCTCTATGGCTACACCTTC.

The CDR3 reads CASSWAGSTNEKLFF. Here the CDR3 DNA reads TGTGCCAGCAGTTGGGCGGGGTCGACTAATGAAAAACTGTTTTTT. J is TRBJ1-4 and V is TRBV27; D not resolved. The V end was cut by 4 bases, the J end by 2 bases, with 11 bases between. The CDR3 has 15 residues. The germline V gene has CDR1 MNHEY and CDR2 SMNVEV (reference sequence). Variable domain in full (rest from reference TRBV27 and TRBJ1-4): EAQVTQNPRYLITVTGKKLTVTCSQNMNHEYMSWYRQDPGLGLRQIYYSMNVEVTDKGDVPEGYKVSRKEKRNFPLILESPSPNQTSLYFCASSWAGSTNEKLFFGSGTQLSVL.

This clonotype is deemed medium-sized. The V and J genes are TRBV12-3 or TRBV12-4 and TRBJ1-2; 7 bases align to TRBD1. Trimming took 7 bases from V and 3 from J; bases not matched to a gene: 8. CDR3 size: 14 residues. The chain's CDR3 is CASIGGQDDYGYTF. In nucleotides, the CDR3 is TGTGCCAGCATCGGAGGACAGGATGACTATGGCTACACCTTC.

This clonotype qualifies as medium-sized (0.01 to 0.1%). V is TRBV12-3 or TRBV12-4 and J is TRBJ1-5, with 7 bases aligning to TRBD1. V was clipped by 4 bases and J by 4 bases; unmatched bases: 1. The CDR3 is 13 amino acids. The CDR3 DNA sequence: TGTGCCAGCAGTTCGACAGGGAATCAGCCCCAGCATTTT. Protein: CASSSTGNQPQHF.

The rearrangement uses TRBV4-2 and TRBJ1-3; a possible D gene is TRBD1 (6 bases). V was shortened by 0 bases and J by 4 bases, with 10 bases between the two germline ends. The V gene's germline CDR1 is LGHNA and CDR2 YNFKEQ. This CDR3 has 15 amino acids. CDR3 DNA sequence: TGTGCCAGCAGCCAAGATCTGACAGGAGGAAACACCATATATTTT. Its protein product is CASSQDLTGGNTIYF.

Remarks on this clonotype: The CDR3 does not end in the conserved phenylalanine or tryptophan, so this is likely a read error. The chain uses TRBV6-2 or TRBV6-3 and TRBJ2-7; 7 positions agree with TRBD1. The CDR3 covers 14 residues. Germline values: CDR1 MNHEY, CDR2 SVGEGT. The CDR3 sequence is CASSSNRGSDEQYL. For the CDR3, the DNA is TGTGCCAGCAGTTCTAACAGGGGCTCCGACGAGCAGTACCTC.

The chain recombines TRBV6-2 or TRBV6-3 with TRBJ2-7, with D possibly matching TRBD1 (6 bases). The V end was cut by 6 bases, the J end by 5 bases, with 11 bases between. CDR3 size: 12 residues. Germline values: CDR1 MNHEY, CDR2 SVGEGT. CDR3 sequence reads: CASSGTIHEQYF. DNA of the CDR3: TGTGCCAGCAGCGGGACAATCCACGAGCAGTACTTC.

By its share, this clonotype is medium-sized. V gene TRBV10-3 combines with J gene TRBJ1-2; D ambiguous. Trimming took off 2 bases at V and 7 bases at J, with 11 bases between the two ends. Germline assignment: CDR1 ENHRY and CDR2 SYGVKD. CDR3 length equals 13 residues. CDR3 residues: CAISESWVGGYTF. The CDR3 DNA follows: TGTGCCATCAGTGAGAGTTGGGTTGGTGGCTACACCTTC.

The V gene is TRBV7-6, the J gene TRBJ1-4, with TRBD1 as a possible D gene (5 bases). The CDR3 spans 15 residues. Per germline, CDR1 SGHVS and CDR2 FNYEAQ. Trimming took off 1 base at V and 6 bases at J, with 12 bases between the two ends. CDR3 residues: CASSLGGAGYEKLFF. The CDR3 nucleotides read TGTGCCAGCAGCTTAGGTGGGGCAGGGTATGAAAAACTGTTTTTT.

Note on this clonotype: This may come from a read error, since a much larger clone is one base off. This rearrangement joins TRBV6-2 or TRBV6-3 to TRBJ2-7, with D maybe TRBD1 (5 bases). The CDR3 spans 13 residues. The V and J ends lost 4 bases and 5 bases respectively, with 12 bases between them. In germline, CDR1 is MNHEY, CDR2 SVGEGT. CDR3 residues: CASSSAGLHEQYF. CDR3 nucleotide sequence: TGTGCCAGCAGTTCAGCAGGGCTACACGAGCAGTACTTC.

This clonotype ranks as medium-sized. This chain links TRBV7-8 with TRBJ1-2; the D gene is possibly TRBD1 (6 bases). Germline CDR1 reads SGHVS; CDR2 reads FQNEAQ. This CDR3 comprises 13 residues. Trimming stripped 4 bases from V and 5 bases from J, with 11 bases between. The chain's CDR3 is CASSSPDSYGYTF. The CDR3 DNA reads TGTGCCAGCAGCTCTCCGGACAGTTATGGCTACACCTTC.

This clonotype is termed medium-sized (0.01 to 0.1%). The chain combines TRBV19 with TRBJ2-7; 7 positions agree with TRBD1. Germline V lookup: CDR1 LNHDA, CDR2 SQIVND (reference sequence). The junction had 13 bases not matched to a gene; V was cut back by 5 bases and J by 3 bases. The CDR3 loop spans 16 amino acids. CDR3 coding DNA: TGTGCCAGTAGTGGACCGGGACAGTCTCCTTTCTACGAGCAGTACTTC. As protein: CASSGPGQSPFYEQYF.

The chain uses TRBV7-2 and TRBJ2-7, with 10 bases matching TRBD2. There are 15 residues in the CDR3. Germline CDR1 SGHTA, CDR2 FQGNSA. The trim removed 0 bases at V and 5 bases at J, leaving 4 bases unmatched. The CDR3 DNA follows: TGTGCCAGCAGCTTAGCAGCCGGACTAGCGGACGAGCAGTACTTC. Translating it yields CASSLAAGLADEQYF.

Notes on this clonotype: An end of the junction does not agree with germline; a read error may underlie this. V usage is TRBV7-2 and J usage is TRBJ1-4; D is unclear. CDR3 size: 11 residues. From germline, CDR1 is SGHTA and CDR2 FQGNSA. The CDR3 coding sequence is TGTGCCGGCAGTAACAGTGAAAAACTGTTTTTT. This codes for CAGSNSEKLFF.

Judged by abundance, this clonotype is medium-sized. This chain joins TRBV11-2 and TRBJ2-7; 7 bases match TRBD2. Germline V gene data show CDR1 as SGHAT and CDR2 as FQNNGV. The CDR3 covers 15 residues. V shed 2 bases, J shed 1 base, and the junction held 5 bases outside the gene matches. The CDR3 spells CASSLTLAVSYEQYF. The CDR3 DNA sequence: TGTGCCAGCAGCTTAACCCTAGCGGTATCCTACGAGCAGTACTTC.

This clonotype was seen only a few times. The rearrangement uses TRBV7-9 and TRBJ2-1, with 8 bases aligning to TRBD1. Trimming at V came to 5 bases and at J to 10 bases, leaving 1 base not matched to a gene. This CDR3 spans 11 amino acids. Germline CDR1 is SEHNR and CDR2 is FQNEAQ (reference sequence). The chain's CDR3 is CASSRQGEQFF. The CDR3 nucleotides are TGTGCCAGCAGCCGACAGGGGGAGCAGTTCTTC.

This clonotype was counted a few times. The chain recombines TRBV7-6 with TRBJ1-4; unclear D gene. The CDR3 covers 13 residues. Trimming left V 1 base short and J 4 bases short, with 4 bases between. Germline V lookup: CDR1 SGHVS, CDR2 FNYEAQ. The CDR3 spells CASSLGFNEKLFF. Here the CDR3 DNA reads TGTGCCAGCAGCTTAGGGTTTAATGAAAAACTGTTTTTT.

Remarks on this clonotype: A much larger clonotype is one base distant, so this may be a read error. The CDR3, as DNA: TGTGCCAGCAGTTTCTCAGGGGGCTCTGGAATCACCATATATTTT. Translation gives CASSFSGGSGITIYF. V is TRBV28 and J is TRBJ1-3, with 8 bases lining up with TRBD1. The germline V gene has CDR1 MDHEN and CDR2 SYDVKM. The CDR3 loop spans 15 amino acids.

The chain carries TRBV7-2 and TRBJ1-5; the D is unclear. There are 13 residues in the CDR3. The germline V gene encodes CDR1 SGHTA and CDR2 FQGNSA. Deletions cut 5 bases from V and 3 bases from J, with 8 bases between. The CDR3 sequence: CASSRRPNQPQHF. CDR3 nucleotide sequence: TGTGCCAGCAGCCGCCGTCCCAATCAGCCCCAGCATTTT.

CDR3 protein: CSVQYAGGTYEQYF. CDR3 DNA sequence: TGCAGCGTTCAATACGCAGGGGGTACCTACGAGCAGTACTTC. The gene calls are TRBV29-1 and TRBJ2-7; 7 bases align to TRBD1. CDR1 and CDR2 from the germline V gene are SQVTM and ANQGSEA. J lost 2 bases, V lost 5 bases, and 9 bases had no gene match. The CDR3 extends over 14 amino acids.

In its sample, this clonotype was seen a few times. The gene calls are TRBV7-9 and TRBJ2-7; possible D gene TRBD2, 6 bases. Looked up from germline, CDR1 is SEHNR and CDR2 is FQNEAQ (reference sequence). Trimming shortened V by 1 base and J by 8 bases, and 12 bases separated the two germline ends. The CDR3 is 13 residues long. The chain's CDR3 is CASSLEEGTQQYF. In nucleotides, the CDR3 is TGTGCCAGCAGCTTAGAAGAGGGGACTCAGCAGTACTTC.

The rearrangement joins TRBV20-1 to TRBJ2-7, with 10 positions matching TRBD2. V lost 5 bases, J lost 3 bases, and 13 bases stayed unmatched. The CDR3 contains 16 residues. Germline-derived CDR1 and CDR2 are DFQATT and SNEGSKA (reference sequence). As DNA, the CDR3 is TGCAGTGCTTACAATGCAGAGCGGGAGGGCCGCTACGAGCAGTACTTC. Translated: CSAYNAEREGRYEQYF.

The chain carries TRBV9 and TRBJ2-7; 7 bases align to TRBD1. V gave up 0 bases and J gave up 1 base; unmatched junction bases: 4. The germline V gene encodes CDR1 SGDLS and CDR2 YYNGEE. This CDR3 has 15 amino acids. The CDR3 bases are TGTGCCAGCAGCGTAGGAGGGGACAGTTCCTACGAGCAGTACTTC. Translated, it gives CASSVGGDSSYEQYF.